Shown below are 6 T cell receptor beta chains from a single sample sequenced in a study of blood T cells in healthy people across ages. Alongside a J-beta primer mix, a sample-barcoded 5' primer served in a second PCR lasting about 7 to 12 cycles. MiXCR, applied by TCRdb to the 5' RACE reads, yields one record per CDR3 protein. This table has roughly 800,000 distinct CDR3 sequences, around 24% appearing once. A further study also used this sample, focusing on T cells of mothers and their children.

The sequenced sample was blood. The receptors were sampled from a boy between 10 and 17 years old in good health.

Remarks on this clonotype: The junction departs from the called germline gene at one end, perhaps through a read error. The DNA for the CDR3 is TGTGCCAGCAGTAACTCAATGGCCCGGAGTAACTATGGCTACACCTTC. Translation gives CASSNSMARSNYGYTF. J is TRBJ1-2 and V is TRBV6-5; no reliable D call. This CDR3 is built from 16 residues. CDR1 MNHEY and CDR2 SVGAGI come from the germline V gene.

The rearrangement uses TRBV2 and TRBJ2-5, with 11 nucleotides matching TRBD2. This CDR3 has 13 amino acids. V lost 8 bases, J lost 5 bases, and 4 bases stayed unmatched. Germline V gene sequence: CDR1 SNHLY, CDR2 FYNNEI. The CDR3 nucleotides are TGTGCCAGCCGACTAGCGGGAACGGAGACCCAGTACTTC. Translating gives CASRLAGTETQYF.

The CDR3 DNA is TGTGCCATCGGTCAAACAGGGCTTGGGGGATATGGCTACACCTTC. Protein sequence: CAIGQTGLGGYGYTF. V and J are TRBV10-3 and TRBJ1-2, with TRBD1 as a possible D gene (6 bases). The CDR3 consists of 15 residues. V lost 8 bases and J 5 bases, leaving 21 bases between the germline ends. In germline, CDR1 is ENHRY, CDR2 SYGVKD.

On this clonotype itself: A read error may account for a junction end that differs from germline. The chain has TRBV20-1 and TRBJ2-5; 7 nucleotides align to TRBD1. CDR3 length: 12 amino acids. Germline V gene sequence: CDR1 DFQATT, CDR2 SNEGSKA (reference sequence). CDR3 amino acids: CSATGTEETQYF. In nucleotides, the CDR3 is TGCAGCGCTACCGGGACAGAAGAGACCCAGTACTTC.

This clonotype was seen a few times. The chain joins TRBV20-1 to TRBJ1-2; tentative D call: TRBD1 (5 bases). Trimming pared 5 bases from V and 4 bases from J, leaving 14 bases between. Germline-derived CDR1 and CDR2 are DFQATT and SNEGSKA (reference sequence). The CDR3 runs to 13 residues. CDR3: CSARPGLAYGYTF. DNA of the CDR3: TGCAGTGCTCGACCAGGGTTGGCCTATGGCTACACCTTC.

This clonotype was counted at least ten times. J is TRBJ2-1 and V is TRBV15, with 12 bases identical to TRBD2. This CDR3 is 15 amino acids long. The germline V gene encodes CDR1 LNHNV and CDR2 YYDKDF (reference sequence). The V gene end was trimmed by 4 bases and the J gene end by 4 bases; junction bases not matched to a gene: 2. The CDR3 spells CATSKGLAGYNEQFF. CDR3 in DNA: TGTGCCACCAGCAAGGGACTAGCGGGTTACAATGAGCAGTTCTTC.